The entry below describes one TCR beta chain. Its antigen remains unknown. Time point reported: week 11, during vaccination. Vaccinated patients received 300 ug of mutant IDH1 20-mer peptide per dose, with topical imiquimod. The donors' diagnosis was new WHO grade 3 or 4 astrocytoma that was IDH1-mutant and ATRX-lost. Only in-frame clones appear in the TCRdb table, and some are missing; sequencing was by immunoSEQ multiplex PCR. The sample yields 45,000 to 65,000 clones, 90% to 95% seen once. The CDR3 is 13 amino acids. Looked up from germline, CDR1 is MNHNS and CDR2 is SASEGT. Trimming took 6 bases from V and 4 from J; bases not matched to a gene: 4. This record belongs to a study of a mutant IDH1 vaccine in newly diagnosed glioma. Study as a whole: The first vaccination came 4-6 weeks after radiotherapy alone, or with temozolomide cycles. Beforehand, treatment had been radiotherapy, temozolomide, or both; the majority received both.

J is TRBJ2-5 and V is TRBV6-1, with TRBD1 identical over 8 bases. The origin of this receptor is a man between 45 and 60 years old with glioma. Here the sequenced sample was PBMCs, taken from a glioma patient whose treatment included an IDH1 peptide vaccine. The CDR3 DNA reads TGTGCCAGCAGACGGACAGGGACAGAGACCCAGTACTTC. Translated: CASRRTGTETQYF.